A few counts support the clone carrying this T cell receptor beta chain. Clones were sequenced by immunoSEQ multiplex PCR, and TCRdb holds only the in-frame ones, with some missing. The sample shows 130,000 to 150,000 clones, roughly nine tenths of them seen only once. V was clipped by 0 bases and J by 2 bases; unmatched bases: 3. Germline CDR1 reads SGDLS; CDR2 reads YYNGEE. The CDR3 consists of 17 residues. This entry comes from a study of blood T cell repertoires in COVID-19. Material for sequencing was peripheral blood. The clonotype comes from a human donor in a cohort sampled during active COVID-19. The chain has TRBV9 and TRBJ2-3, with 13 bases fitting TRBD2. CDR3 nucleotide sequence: TGTGCCAGCAGCGTAGGTACTAGCGGGGGGGCCACAGATACGCAGTATTTT. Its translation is CASSVGTSGGATDTQYF.